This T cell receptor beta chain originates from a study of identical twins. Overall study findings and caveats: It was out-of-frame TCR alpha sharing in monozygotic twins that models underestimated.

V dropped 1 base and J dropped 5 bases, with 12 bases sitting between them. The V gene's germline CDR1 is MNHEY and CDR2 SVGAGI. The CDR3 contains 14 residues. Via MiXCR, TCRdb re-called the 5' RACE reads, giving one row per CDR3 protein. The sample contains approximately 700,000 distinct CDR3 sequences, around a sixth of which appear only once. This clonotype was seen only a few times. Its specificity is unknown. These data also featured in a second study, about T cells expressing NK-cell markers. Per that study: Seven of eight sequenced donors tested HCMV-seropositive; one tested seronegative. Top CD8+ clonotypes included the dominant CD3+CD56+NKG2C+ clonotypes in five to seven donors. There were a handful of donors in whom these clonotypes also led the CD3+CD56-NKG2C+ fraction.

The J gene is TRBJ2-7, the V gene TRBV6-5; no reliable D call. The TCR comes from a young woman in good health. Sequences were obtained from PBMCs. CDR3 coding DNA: TGTGCCAGCAGTTACTGGGGTTCTGAGAACGAGCAGTACTTC. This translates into CASSYWGSENEQYF.